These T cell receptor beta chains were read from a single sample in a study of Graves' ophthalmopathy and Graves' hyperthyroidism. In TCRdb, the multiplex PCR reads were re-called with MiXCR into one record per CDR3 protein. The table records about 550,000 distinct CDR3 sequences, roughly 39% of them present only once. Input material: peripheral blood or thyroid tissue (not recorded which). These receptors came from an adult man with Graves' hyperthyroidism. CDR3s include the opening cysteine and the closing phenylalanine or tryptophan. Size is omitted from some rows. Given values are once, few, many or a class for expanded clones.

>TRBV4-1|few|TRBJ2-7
CASSPGTGGIYSEQYF
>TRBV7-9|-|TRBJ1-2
CASSLDGRDYTF
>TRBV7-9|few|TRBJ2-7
CASSLMQGSYEQYF
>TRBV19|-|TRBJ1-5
CASSIRQGPHSNQPQHF
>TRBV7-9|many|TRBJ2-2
CASSFTRRNTGELFF
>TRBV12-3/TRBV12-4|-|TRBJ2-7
CASRLGGASYEQYF
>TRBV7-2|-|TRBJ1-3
CASSPRSTAMNTIYF
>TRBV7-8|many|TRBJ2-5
CASSFDSFQETQYF
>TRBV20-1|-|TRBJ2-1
CSARDITGLAGAGEQFF
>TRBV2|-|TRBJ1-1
CASSPGLGRKNTEAFF
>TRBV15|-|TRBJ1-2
CATSRDGGGGYTF
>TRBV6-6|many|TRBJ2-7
CASSPSYEQYF
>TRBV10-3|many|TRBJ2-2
CAISESEEGGELFF
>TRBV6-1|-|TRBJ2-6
CASSPDPGAGANVLTF
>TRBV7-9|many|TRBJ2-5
CASSILAGGETQYF
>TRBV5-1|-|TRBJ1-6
CASRPGQGPSPLHF
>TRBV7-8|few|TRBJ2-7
CASSFPEATYEQYF
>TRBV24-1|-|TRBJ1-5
CATSDPTGTGGGQPQHF
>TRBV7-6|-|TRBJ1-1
CASSFTGENTEAFF
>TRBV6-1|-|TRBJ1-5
CASSKDSPNQPQHF
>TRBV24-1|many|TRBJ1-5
CATSDFGKGNQPQHF
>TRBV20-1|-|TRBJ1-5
CSARVDRGASNQPQHF
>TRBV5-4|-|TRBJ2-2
CASSFRQTNTGELFF
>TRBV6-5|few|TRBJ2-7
CASSPRGGGVNTYEQYF
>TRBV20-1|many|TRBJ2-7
CSAPQGAGYEQYF
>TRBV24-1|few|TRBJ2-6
CATSDPHHRGSGANVLTF
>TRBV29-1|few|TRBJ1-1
CSGGRKGDTEAFF
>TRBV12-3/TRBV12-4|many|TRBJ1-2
CASSPSSVYGYTF
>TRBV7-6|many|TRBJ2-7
CASSFSRSGTSGLYEQYF
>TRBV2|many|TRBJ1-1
CASSDFGKRTEAFF
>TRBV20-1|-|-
CSAAHQGYEQFF
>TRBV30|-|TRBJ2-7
CAWSVVIGSFSYEQYF
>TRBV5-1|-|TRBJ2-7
CASSLAEGRYEQYF
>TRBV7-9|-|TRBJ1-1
CASSEKRGRSTEAFF
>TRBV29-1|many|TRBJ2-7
CSVDHGSGIYEQYF
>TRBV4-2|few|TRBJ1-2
CASSQDKSVWAESYGYTF
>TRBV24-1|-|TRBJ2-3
CATSEAGTASTDTQYF
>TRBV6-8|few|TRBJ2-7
CASSYSGTSGVGEQYF
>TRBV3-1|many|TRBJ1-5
CASSQGVGNQPQHF
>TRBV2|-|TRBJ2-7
CASSFAGLDEQYF
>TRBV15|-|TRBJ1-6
CATSRTARWEGGFSPPHF
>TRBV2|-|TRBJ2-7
CASRLTSGGYEQYF
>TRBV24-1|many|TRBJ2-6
CATSDGAEPSGANVLTF
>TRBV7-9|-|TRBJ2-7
CASSFQTRQGREQYF
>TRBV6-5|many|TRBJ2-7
CASSYRGTSAYEQYF
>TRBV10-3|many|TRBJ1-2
CAISRDRVTDGYTF
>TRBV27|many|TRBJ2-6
CASSVREGVLTF
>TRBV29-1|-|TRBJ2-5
CSVARGVQETQYF